Detailed here is one TCR beta chain. What it recognizes is unknown. The sorted conventional CD4+ T cells were CD25-low and CD127-high, with genomic DNA sequenced. The repertoire was sequenced with immunoSEQ multiplex PCR; TCRdb's copy has only in-frame clones and lacks some. The table shows 40,000 to 55,000 clones, with about 90% occurring only once. CDR3 length equals 13 residues. V dropped 6 bases and J dropped 10 bases, with 18 bases sitting between them. Germline assignment: CDR1 SNHLY and CDR2 FYNNEI. This sample was taken from a study of regulatory and conventional T cells in RAG deficiency. Overall study results and limits: Omenn syndrome and CID/AS patients had about 110-fold fewer unique Treg TCR beta sequences, versus 8 to 10-fold elsewhere. Shannon entropy fell and Simpson indices rose in RAG-deficient patients. Patient subsets had shorter CDR3s; Omenn Treg-Tconv overlap exceeded 90%.

The same data also went into a second study, on regulatory T cells. That report adds: Amplification used 52 TRBV primers and 13 TRBJ primers. Skewed V and J usage and few unique V-J pairs marked patient repertoires, most in Tregs.

This sequence originates from a human donor in good health. The sample taken for sequencing was CD4+ effector T cells sorted from blood. The V call is TRBV2, the J call TRBJ1-1; possible D gene TRBD1, 6 bases. For the CDR3, the DNA is TGTGCCAGCAGCTACAGGGATTTTTTTCCAGCTTTCTTT. Translating it yields CASSYRDFFPAFF.